This TCR beta chain was profiled in a study of persistence of HIV-infected CD4 T cells. A remark on this clone: Its target is unknown.

The germline V gene encodes CDR1 MNHNS and CDR2 SASEGT. The CDR3 is 16 residues long. Trimming shortened V by 4 bases and J by 1 base, and 14 bases separated the two germline ends. The libraries were made with immunoSEQ version 4 in survey mode. The method was immunoSEQ multiplex PCR; TCRdb's version includes in-frame clones alone and lacks a portion of them. Of about 40,000 clones in the sample, approximately 80% were seen once. Cells were stimulated with overlapping HIV-1 Gag 15-mer peptides. CD40L-negative CD69-negative CD45RO-high memory CD4+ T cells were sorted as populations depleted of antigen-responding cells. Suppressive ART was started during chronic HIV-1 infection in these adults. CD4+ T cell counts exceeded 400 cells/uL; CMV serology was positive. PBMCs were depleted of CD8+ T cells before stimulation. CD8-depleted PBMCs were stimulated 18 hours with anti-CD28/CD49d costimulation, CD40-blocking antibody and enfuvirtide.

The material sequenced was CD4+ T cells sorted from PBMCs after 18-hour stimulation, taken from a patient who received antiretroviral therapy. This clonotype originated in an adult man with HIV who was CMV-seropositive. The chain carries TRBV6-1 and TRBJ1-5; D perhaps matches TRBD1 (5 bases). This chain's CDR3 is CASSAQGSISNQPQHF. Written as DNA, the CDR3 is TGTGCCAGCAGTGCGCAGGGTAGTATAAGCAATCAGCCCCAGCATTTT.